Included here is one T cell receptor (beta chain) sequence, with context. The entry originates in a study of blood T cell repertoires in COVID-19. Overall study context: T cells, B-cell-depleted T cells, or PBMCs provided the cDNA or gDNA that served as material.

Original handling: Amplifying reference gene primers gave estimates of nucleated cell counts. Generated by immunoSEQ multiplex PCR, the TCRdb table keeps only in-frame clones and is missing some. V, J and clone size are taken as reported in that table, and D and trimming were inferred from the DNA itself. The data show around 250,000 clones, around nine tenths seen once. This CDR3 is 16 amino acids long. The germline gives CDR1 SGHKS, CDR2 YYEKEE (reference sequence). V was clipped by 5 bases and J by 3 bases; unmatched bases: 11. The TCR was taken from a woman aged 70-85 years with active or convalescent COVID-19. The sequencing sample was made of peripheral blood. The rearrangement links TRBV5-5 to TRBJ2-4; 7 positions match TRBD2. The CDR3 is CASRPSAGFDKNIQYF. In DNA form, the CDR3 reads TGTGCCAGCAGACCCTCAGCGGGGTTTGACAAAAACATTCAGTACTTC. The full variable domain, in which reference TRBV5-5 and TRBJ2-4 provide the parts outside the CDR3, is DAGVTQSPTHLIKTRGQQVTLRCSPISGHKSVSWYQQVLGQGPQFIFQYYEKEERGRGNFPDRFSARQFPNYSSELNVNALLLGDSALYLCASRPSAGFDKNIQYFGAGTRLSVL.